Sequencing of this TCR beta chain was carried out in a study of lymphopenia after photon versus proton radiotherapy. In the case of this clone: Its antigen is unknown.

After removal of 6 bases from V and 4 bases from J, the junction contained 6 bases not matched to a gene. The CDR3 is made up of 14 amino acids. CDR1 MNHEY and CDR2 SMNVEV come from the germline V gene (reference sequence). The protocol was immunoSEQ multiplex PCR, while the TCRdb copy is restricted to in-frame clones and leaves out a portion. The sample includes 70,000 or so clones, about nine tenths of them seen just once. Points from the study as a whole: Photon-treated patients lost naive T cells and TCR diversity; proton-treated stayed stable. Larger post-nadir TCR diversity loss correlated inversely with survival in deceased patients.

The sample consisted of peripheral blood, taken from a patient treated with photon-based radiotherapy. The receptor was derived from a woman in her thirties or forties with cholangiocarcinoma. The chain uses TRBV27 and TRBJ1-2, with 9 bases identical to TRBD1. CDR3 sequence (DNA): TGTGCCAGCAGCTATAAGGACAGGGGCTATGGCTACACCTTC. This gives the protein CASSYKDRGYGYTF.